The rows below give T cell receptor beta chains drawn from one sample of a study of blood T cell repertoires in COVID-19. TCRdb's copy holds only in-frame clones and misses some; the assay was immunoSEQ multiplex PCR. The data show some 150,000 clones, with 80% to 85% seen just once and about 40% held by the top ten. The sequenced sample was peripheral blood. The receptors come from a human donor in a cohort sampled during active COVID-19. Both conserved end residues are part of each CDR3. The order of the fields is clone size, V gene, J gene, CDR3 protein. Size is stated for part of the rows, as once, few or many counts, or as a class when the clone is expanded.

>-|TRBV4-1|TRBJ2-1
CASTRAGGQQYNEQFF
>-|TRBV15|TRBJ2-7
CATSWERGAYEQYF
>-|TRBV6-2/TRBV6-3|TRBJ1-5
CASSSRGNSNQPQHF
>once|TRBV18|TRBJ1-5
CASSPGTGDRNQPQHF
>-|TRBV2|TRBJ2-5
CASSEALRGWSGGASIETQYF
>-|TRBV3-1/TRBV3-2|TRBJ2-7
CASSLSTAQYF
>-|TRBV6-5|TRBJ1-2
CASTGEVYGYTF
>-|TRBV9|TRBJ1-6
CASSSPGRRDITGNSPLHF
>-|TRBV3-1/TRBV3-2|TRBJ1-6
CASSQGHPSPLHF
>-|TRBV7-2|TRBJ1-1
CASSLAPSEAFF
>-|TRBV5-8|TRBJ2-3
CASSLAGSKGTQYF
>-|TRBV7-2|TRBJ1-2
CASSLETGGYTF
>-|TRBV7-2|TRBJ2-5
CASSGGRGYQETQYF
>-|TRBV9|TRBJ2-6
CASSVGQSGANVLTF
>-|TRBV5-4|TRBJ2-7
CASSSPWADEQYF
>-|TRBV7-9|TRBJ1-4
CASSLRGAEEKLFF
>-|TRBV13|TRBJ2-3
CASSLGPGQYTDTQYF
>-|TRBV27|TRBJ1-6
CASSFHLGQGVRTPLHF
>-|TRBV7-8|TRBJ1-1
CASSFRTGLNTEAFF
>-|TRBV5-6|TRBJ1-5
CASSIGQGDQPQHF
>-|TRBV28|TRBJ2-7
CASSFRDRGDEQYF
>-|TRBV6-2/TRBV6-3|TRBJ1-2
CASSYSPLRAYGYTF
>-|TRBV5-5|TRBJ2-5
CASSLGFLGETQYF
>once|TRBV24-1|TRBJ1-1
CATSGTGRSEAFF
>few|TRBV11-3|TRBJ1-1
CASSRWTGDTEAFF
>-|TRBV7-2|TRBJ1-1
CASSLEPGMNTEAFF
>-|TRBV2|TRBJ2-1
CASSSPGTVREDEQFF
>-|TRBV7-6|TRBJ1-1
CASRSGRGEAFF
>-|TRBV19|TRBJ1-3
CASSDRDRGFSGNTIYF
>-|TRBV5-4|TRBJ1-1
CASSLGAGVTNTEAFF
>few|TRBV18|TRBJ2-1
CASSLSGTTYNEQFF
>few|TRBV6-4|TRBJ2-1
CASRDTTSHEQFF
>-|TRBV7-8|TRBJ1-3
CASSIGTGDLSGNTIYF
>-|TRBV7-9|TRBJ2-7
CASSFNVAGEQYF
>-|TRBV6-6|TRBJ2-1
CASSYKNEQFF
>-|TRBV3-1/TRBV3-2|TRBJ1-6
CASSPTGAYNSPLHF
>-|TRBV4-3|TRBJ1-6
CASSQAAGRYSPLHF
>-|TRBV21-1|TRBJ2-1
CASSNNGLAGGCEHNEQFF
>-|TRBV5-1|TRBJ1-4
CASSYRVATNEKLFF
>-|TRBV28|TRBJ2-5
CASSKGDRVQETQYF
>-|TRBV9|TRBJ1-1
CASSVDPGVTEAFF
>-|TRBV14|TRBJ2-4
CASSPLTGLNIQYF